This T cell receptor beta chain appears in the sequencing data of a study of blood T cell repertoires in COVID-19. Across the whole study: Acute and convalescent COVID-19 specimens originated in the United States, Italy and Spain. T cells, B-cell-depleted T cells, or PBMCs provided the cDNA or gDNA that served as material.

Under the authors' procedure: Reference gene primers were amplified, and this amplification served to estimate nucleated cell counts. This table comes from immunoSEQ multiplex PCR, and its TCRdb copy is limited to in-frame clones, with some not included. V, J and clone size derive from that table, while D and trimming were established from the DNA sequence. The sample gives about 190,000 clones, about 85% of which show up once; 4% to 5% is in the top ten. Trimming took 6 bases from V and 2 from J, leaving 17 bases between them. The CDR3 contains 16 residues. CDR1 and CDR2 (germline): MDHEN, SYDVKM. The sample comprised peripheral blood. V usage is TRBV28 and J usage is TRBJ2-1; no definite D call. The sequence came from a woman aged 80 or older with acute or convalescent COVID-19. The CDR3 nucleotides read TGTGCCAGCAGCCTGACTCCTTCCTTAACCTACAATGAGCAGTTCTTC. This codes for CASSLTPSLTYNEQFF.